The next 26 T cell receptor beta chains were all read from a single sample in a study of post-analysis software for immune sequencing data. The authors incorporated unique molecular identifiers into the TCR beta cDNA libraries. From the PCR reads, TCRdb called clonotypes with MiXCR, one entry per CDR3 protein. The data show some 500,000 distinct CDR3 sequences, with approximately 46% seen just once and 12% held by the top ten. Broader study findings: A handful of TRBV segments were significantly more frequent in patients than in controls. TRBV5-6, TRBV5-1 and TRBV20-1 were among these segments.

These receptors have no known antigen. Sequencing was performed on blood. The receptors here all came from a girl aged 10 to 17 with multiple sclerosis.

The chain carries TRBV20-1 and TRBJ2-5; D gene uncertain. With 7 bases removed from V and 3 bases from J, the gap between germline ends came to 6 bases. Germline V gives CDR1 DFQATT, CDR2 SNEGSKA (reference sequence). This CDR3 comprises 10 residues. The CDR3 reads CSVTKETQYF. The CDR3 nucleotides read TGCAGTGTCACTAAAGAGACCCAGTACTTC.

V usage is TRBV12-3 or TRBV12-4 and J usage is TRBJ2-1, with TRBD1 as a possible D gene (6 bases). The end of the DNA is better explained by TRBJ2-7, so the J call may be wrong. The CDR3 runs 15 residues. CDR3 DNA sequence: TGTGCCAGCAGTCCTACAGGGAGCTCCTACAATGAGCAGTACTTC. It encodes CASSPTGSSYNEQYF.

This clonotype was counted only a few times. V is TRBV9 and J is TRBJ2-1; D could derive from TRBD1 or TRBD2 (5 bases each). The CDR3 has 16 residues. Germline V gene data show CDR1 as SGDLS and CDR2 as YYNGEE. V gave up 0 bases and J gave up 0 bases, with 10 bases separating them. DNA of the CDR3: TGTGCCAGCAGCGTAGGAAGGGACCGCTCCTACAATGAGCAGTTCTTC. This translates into CASSVGRDRSYNEQFF.

This sequence joins TRBV29-1 and TRBJ1-2, with D perhaps TRBD1 (5 bases). This CDR3 region has 13 residues. V shed 4 bases and J shed 4 bases, with 13 bases lying between them. Germline CDR1 SQVTM, CDR2 ANQGSEA. This chain's CDR3 is CSVAQGQGYGYTF. The CDR3 DNA reads TGCAGCGTTGCCCAGGGTCAGGGCTATGGCTACACCTTC.

The chain couples TRBV6-6 to TRBJ2-3; 11 nucleotides agree with TRBD2. CDR3 length: 16 residues. The germline CDR1 and CDR2 sequences are MNHNY and SVGAGI (reference sequence). V trimming: 1 base; J trimming: 4 bases; junction bases outside the gene matches: 4. CDR3 sequence (DNA): TGTGCCAGCAGTTACTACACTAGCGGGAGTCCAGATACGCAGTATTTT. It codes for CASSYYTSGSPDTQYF.

CDR3 residues: CSARKGAEWETQYF. The DNA of the CDR3 is TGCAGTGCTAGAAAGGGGGCCGAGTGGGAGACCCAGTACTTC. The J gene is TRBJ2-5, the V gene TRBV20-1; 7 bases line up with TRBD1. Germline CDR1 reads DFQATT; CDR2 reads SNEGSKA (reference sequence). Unmatched junction bases numbered 8, after V lost 2 bases and J lost 5 bases. This CDR3 has 14 amino acids.

In its sample, this clonotype was seen a few times. The V call is TRBV15, the J call TRBJ2-1; TRBD2 aligns across 9 bases. The CDR3 is made up of 16 amino acids. Germline trimming cut 6 bases from V and 1 base from J; bases unmatched to any gene: 7. Germline V lookup: CDR1 LNHNV, CDR2 YYDKDF (reference sequence). The CDR3: CATREKSGRSYNEQFF. DNA for the CDR3: TGTGCCACCAGAGAAAAAAGCGGGAGGTCCTACAATGAGCAGTTCTTC.

V is TRBV6-6 and J is TRBJ1-4; 9 bases match TRBD1. The germline V gene has CDR1 MNHNY and CDR2 SVGAGI (reference sequence). This CDR3 comprises 14 residues. V lost 6 bases, J lost 8 bases, and 7 bases stayed unmatched. This CDR3 is CASRPGQGGEKLFF. The CDR3 DNA is TGTGCCAGCAGACCGGGACAGGGAGGAGAAAAACTGTTTTTT.

The sample holds a few counts of this clonotype. This chain connects TRBV7-6 to TRBJ2-1; 9 bases agree with TRBD1. The CDR3 extends over 15 amino acids. The V gene end was trimmed by 2 bases and the J gene end by 3 bases; junction bases not matched to a gene: 2. Germline V gene lookup returns CDR1 SGHVS and CDR2 FNYEAQ. In DNA form, the CDR3 reads TGTGCCAGCAGCTTAAGACAGGGGGTCTACAATGAGCAGTTCTTC. The encoded protein is CASSLRQGVYNEQFF. The variable domain in full, with the rest retrieved from reference TRBV7-6 and TRBJ2-1, is GAGVSQSPRYKVTKRGQDVALRCDPISGHVSLYWYRQALGQGPEFLTYFNYEAQQDKSGLPNDRFSAERPEGSISTLTIQRTEQRDSAMYRCASSLRQGVYNEQFFGPGTRLTVL.

There are a few counts of this clonotype. The chain has TRBV29-1 and TRBJ2-4, with 7 nucleotides matching TRBD1. The CDR3 has 13 amino acids. V was clipped by 3 bases and J by 9 bases; unmatched bases: 8. Germline V gene sequence: CDR1 SQVTM, CDR2 ANQGSEA. CDR3 DNA sequence: TGCAGCGTTGAGACAGGGACGTCTAGCATTCAGTACTTC. Encoded protein: CSVETGTSSIQYF.

This sequence joins TRBV10-3 and TRBJ2-1; D gene ambiguous. CDR3 length: 12 residues. The germline V gene encodes CDR1 ENHRY and CDR2 SYGVKD. Trimming took off 4 bases at V and 8 bases at J, with 9 bases between the two ends. CDR3 residues: CAISGLGYEQFF. CDR3 bases: TGTGCCATCAGTGGGCTAGGGTATGAGCAGTTCTTC.

The chain recombines TRBV7-8 with TRBJ2-1; D perhaps matches TRBD2 (6 bases). The CDR3 consists of 15 residues. Germline loops: CDR1 SGHVS, CDR2 FQNEAQ. V shed 5 bases and J shed 2 bases, with 13 bases lying between them. The CDR3 sequence is CASSLYGEAYNEQFF. CDR3 nucleotides: TGTGCCAGCAGCCTCTATGGGGAGGCCTACAATGAGCAGTTCTTC.

The chain employs TRBV20-1 and TRBJ1-2; TRBD1 aligns across 10 bases. The CDR3 has 16 amino acids. Trimming at V came to 3 bases and at J to 3 bases, leaving 10 bases not matched to a gene. Germline CDR1 and CDR2: DFQATT and SNEGSKA (reference sequence). The CDR3 sequence is CSARTTGTGEYYGYTF. The CDR3 DNA reads TGCAGTGCTAGGACGACCGGGACAGGGGAATACTATGGCTACACCTTC.

The rearrangement links TRBV11-2 to TRBJ2-7, with TRBD2 matching over 7 bases. The germline V gene has CDR1 SGHAT and CDR2 FQNNGV. The CDR3 sequence is 18 residues long. J was trimmed by 3 bases and V by 0 bases; bases with no gene match: 14. The CDR3 here is CASSLESGGLGTFYEQYF. The CDR3 DNA follows: TGTGCCAGCAGCTTAGAAAGCGGAGGACTAGGGACCTTCTACGAGCAGTACTTC.

The table lists this clonotype with a count of one. This sequence joins TRBV14 and TRBJ1-1; D remains ambiguous. Between the trimmed V and J ends, which lost 5 bases and 2 bases, there was a span of 12 bases. Germline CDR1 and CDR2: SGHDN and FVKESK. The length of the CDR3 is 14 residues. The chain's CDR3 is CASSAQPHNTEAFF. As DNA, the CDR3 is TGTGCCAGCAGCGCCCAACCCCATAACACTGAAGCTTTCTTT.

There are a few counts of this clonotype. The chain has TRBV12-5 and TRBJ2-1; 12 bases line up with TRBD2. Germline V gene sequence: CDR1 LGHNT, CDR2 FRNRAP. CDR3 length: 16 residues. Trimming removed 0 bases from V and 6 bases from J; junction bases left unmatched: 3. The CDR3 region is CASGLVLAGGGNEQFF. The CDR3 DNA reads as TGTGCTAGTGGTTTGGTACTAGCGGGAGGCGGCAATGAGCAGTTCTTC. Combining the CDR3 with reference TRBV12-5 and TRBJ2-1 gives the whole variable domain DARVTQTPRHKVTEMGQEVTMRCQPILGHNTVFWYRQTMMQGLELLAYFRNRAPLDDSGMPKDRFSAEMPDATLATLKIQPSEPRDSAVYFCASGLVLAGGGNEQFFGPGTRLTVL.

This clonotype was detected a few times. The chain employs TRBV15 and TRBJ2-7; 7 bases map to TRBD1. V dropped 0 bases and J dropped 2; count of bases not matched to a gene: 10. The germline V gene has CDR1 LNHNV and CDR2 YYDKDF (reference sequence). The CDR3 extends over 17 amino acids. As DNA, the CDR3 is TGTGCCACCAGCAGAGATCTCTTCTCAGACAGGGCCTACGAGCAGTACTTC. This codes for CATSRDLFSDRAYEQYF.

The chain recombines TRBV20-1 with TRBJ2-1, with 15 bases identical to TRBD2. CDR3 size: 16 residues. Germline V gene data show CDR1 as DFQATT and CDR2 as SNEGSKA (reference sequence). J gave up 6 bases and V 3 bases, and 6 bases lay outside the gene matches. CDR3 DNA: TGCAGTGCTAGCGGACTAGCGGGAGGGAAGGTCAATGAGCAGTTCTTC. It is translated as CSASGLAGGKVNEQFF.

The genes are TRBV7-6 and TRBJ1-2; tentatively, D is TRBD1 (6 bases). With 3 bases removed from V and 7 bases from J, the gap between germline ends came to 12 bases. CDR1 and CDR2 (germline): SGHVS, FNYEAQ. The CDR3 spans 13 residues. CDR3 in amino acids: CASSLEQGSGYTF. The CDR3 bases are TGTGCCAGCAGCTTGGAACAGGGTAGTGGCTACACCTTC.

V is TRBV5-1 and J is TRBJ1-1; D gene uncertain. V lost 7 bases and J lost 6, with 13 bases in between. CDR1 and CDR2 from the germline V gene are SGHRS and YFSETQ. The CDR3 is 12 residues long. This CDR3 reads CASEGDTSEAFF. Written as DNA, the CDR3 is TGCGCCAGCGAGGGAGACACTTCTGAAGCTTTCTTT.

The rearrangement links TRBV11-3 to TRBJ2-5, with D possibly being TRBD2 (5 bases). The CDR3 spans 14 residues. CDR1 and CDR2 (germline): SGHNT, YENEEA. Trimming stripped 5 bases from V and 5 bases from J, with 15 bases between. CDR3 DNA: TGTGCCAGCAGCCCAATTAGCGATCCGGAGACCCAGTACTTC. Protein sequence: CASSPISDPETQYF.

This clonotype appeared a few times. The rearrangement uses TRBV20-1 and TRBJ2-3; D gene unclear. The ends were cut back, 0 bases at V and 6 bases at J, with 10 bases in the middle. Germline V lookup: CDR1 DFQATT, CDR2 SNEGSKA (reference sequence). This CDR3 contains 13 residues. DNA for the CDR3: TGCAGTGCTAGAGATCCGCGTAGGGATACGCAGTATTTT. This translates into CSARDPRRDTQYF.

This clonotype was seen only a few times. The chain uses TRBV10-1 and TRBJ1-2, with a weak D call TRBD1 (6 bases). Looked up from germline, CDR1 is WNHNN and CDR2 is SYGVQD (reference sequence). CDR3 length equals 13 residues. Trimming removed 4 bases from V and 8 bases from J, with 14 bases in between. This CDR3 reads CASSGDTVGGYTF. CDR3 DNA: TGCGCCAGCAGTGGGGACACAGTAGGAGGCTACACCTTC.

The V gene is TRBV7-2, the J gene TRBJ2-3, with 7 bases that match TRBD2. The V gene's germline CDR1 is SGHTA and CDR2 FQGNSA. J lost 3 bases, V lost 1 base, and 10 bases had no gene match. This CDR3 region has 17 residues. CDR3 amino acids: CASSLVPASGTTDTQYF. The CDR3 DNA reads as TGTGCCAGCAGCTTAGTACCGGCTAGCGGAACGACAGATACGCAGTATTTT.

In this sample, this clonotype turned up a few times. V usage is TRBV5-1 and J usage is TRBJ2-7; D perhaps matches TRBD1 (6 bases). CDR1 and CDR2 (germline): SGHRS, YFSETQ. The CDR3 is made up of 13 amino acids. Trimming cost V 7 bases and J 3 bases, with 14 bases left between them. The CDR3 nucleotides are TGCGCCAGCGGCACAGGGAGTAGCTACGAGCAGTACTTC. The encoded protein is CASGTGSSYEQYF.

The chain has TRBV20-1 and TRBJ2-7; 9 bases line up with TRBD2. Per the germline V gene, CDR1 is DFQATT and CDR2 is SNEGSKA (reference sequence). With 5 bases clipped from V and 4 bases from J, the junction kept 6 bases outside the gene matches. The CDR3 has 13 residues. In nucleotides, the CDR3 is TGCAGTGCTGCGCCAGCGGGGGGATACGAGCAGTACTTC. The encoded protein is CSAAPAGGYEQYF.